This is a list of T cell receptor beta chains from one sample in a study of identical twins. Each CDR3 protein is one row after TCRdb ran MiXCR on the 5' RACE reads. The sample lists 150,000 or so distinct CDR3 sequences, around 3.5% occurring once. The sequencing input was memory T cells sorted from blood. These receptors originate from a man in his late teens or twenties in good health. Each CDR3 is given with its conserved first and last residue. A D gene is named only where the DNA matches it firmly. Only some rows state a clone size, as once, few, many or a class for expanded clones.

abundance	d_gene	v_gene	j_gene	CDR3aa	CDR3nt
many	-	TRBV5-5	TRBJ2-1	CASSLEAGNRNEQFF	TGTGCCAGCAGCTTGGAGGCAGGGAATCGCAATGAGCAGTTCTTC
-	-	TRBV5-5	TRBJ2-6	CASSLSRPGANVLTF	TGTGCCAGCAGCTTGAGCCGACCTGGGGCCAACGTCCTGACTTTC
many	TRBD2	TRBV7-8	TRBJ2-1	CASTLPGLEYNEQFF	TGTGCCAGCACACTCCCGGGACTAGAATACAATGAGCAGTTCTTC
few	TRBD2	TRBV7-9	TRBJ2-2	CASSPRLAGDTGELFF	TGTGCCAGCAGCCCGCGTTTAGCGGGAGACACCGGGGAGCTGTTTTTT
many	-	TRBV5-6	TRBJ2-3	CASSLGRGTDTQYF	TGTGCCAGCAGCTTGGGCAGGGGCACAGATACGCAGTATTTT
many	-	TRBV2	TRBJ2-1	CASSESSREQFF	TGTGCCAGCAGTGAATCTTCGAGGGAGCAGTTCTTC
many	-	TRBV9	TRBJ2-2	CASSVRDTYTGELFF	TGTGCCAGCAGCGTAAGAGATACCTACACCGGGGAGCTGTTTTTT
many	TRBD2	TRBV4-3	TRBJ2-5	CASSHTSGRQETQYF	TGCGCCAGCAGCCACACTAGCGGGAGGCAAGAGACCCAGTACTTC
few	TRBD2	TRBV5-1	TRBJ2-1	CASRGLAGGNNEQFF	TGCGCCAGCAGGGGACTAGCGGGAGGTAACAATGAGCAGTTCTTC
few	-	TRBV2	TRBJ2-2	CASSGALVLTNTGELFF	TGTGCCAGCAGTGGGGCCTTAGTGCTCACGAACACCGGGGAGCTGTTTTTT
many	-	TRBV7-2	TRBJ2-1	CASSFYTSRNEQFF	TGTGCCAGCAGCTTCTACACTTCTCGGAATGAGCAGTTCTTC
many	-	TRBV5-5	TRBJ1-1	CASSLIDGTEAFF	TGTGCCAGCAGCTTGATCGACGGCACTGAAGCTTTCTTT